Each of the 18 T cell receptor beta chains below was sequenced from the same sample in a study of metastatic and nonmetastatic thyroid tumors. TCRdb redid the clone calls on the PCR reads using MiXCR. The sample holds some 34,000 clones, under 25% seen once. No patient had received any treatment before thyroid surgery. Sequenced: blood. The origin of the receptors is a female donor with papillary thyroid cancer or a benign thyroid nodule (not recorded which). Some clones in this sample may be carry-over from other donors' samples.

The gene calls are TRBV6-2 or TRBV6-3 and TRBJ2-1; D remains unclear. The CDR3 is 11 amino acids. Germline V lookup: CDR1 MNHEY, CDR2 SVGEGT. Trimming pared 6 bases from V and 9 bases from J, leaving 9 bases between. The DNA of the CDR3 is TGTGCCAGCAGCGCCCTAGGTGAGCAGTTCTTC. Translating gives CASSALGEQFF.

The V gene is TRBV6-1, the J gene TRBJ2-1, with TRBD2 matching over 10 bases. Losses at the gene ends were 4 bases for V and 4 bases for J; bases not matched to a gene: 7. The CDR3 consists of 16 residues. Per the germline V gene, CDR1 is MNHNS and CDR2 is SASEGT. For the CDR3, the DNA is TGTGCCAGCAGTGCCTCTAGCGGGGGCCAATACAATGAGCAGTTCTTC. Its protein product is CASSASSGGQYNEQFF.

This clone has more than one count but fewer than ten. A much larger clone lies a single base off, so this may be a read error. This chain uses TRBV12-3 or TRBV12-4 with TRBJ1-4, with D possibly matching TRBD1 (5 bases). The CDR3 runs to 14 residues. V lost 7 bases to trimming and J lost 5 bases, with 14 bases between them. In nucleotides, the CDR3 is TGTGCCAGCATCCCTCTCAAGGGGAATGAAAAACTGTTTTTT. Translated, it gives CASIPLKGNEKLFF.

The rearrangement joins TRBV11-2 to TRBJ2-7; D is tentatively TRBD1 or TRBD2 (7 bases each). Germline lookup yields CDR1 SGHAT and CDR2 FQNNGV. Trimming removed 5 bases from V and 0 bases from J, with 17 bases in between. This CDR3 spans 16 amino acids. The CDR3 DNA follows: TGTGCCAGCAGCCCTGCCAGGGGGGGGAGCTCCTACGAGCAGTACTTC. It translates to CASSPARGGSSYEQYF.

The chain links TRBV5-1 to TRBJ2-7; D is tentatively TRBD1 or TRBD2 (5 bases each). Germline V gene sequence: CDR1 SGHRS, CDR2 YFSETQ. Trimming removed 6 bases at V and 3 bases at J, with 13 bases between. The CDR3 spans 13 residues. The CDR3 DNA reads TGCGCCAGCATTCGGGACGGGTTCTACGAGCAGTACTTC. Its protein product is CASIRDGFYEQYF.

CDR3 loop: CASSAPLTARAGELFF. CDR3 DNA: TGTGCCAGCAGCGCACCTCTTACAGCCCGTGCCGGGGAGCTGTTTTTT. The chain joins TRBV11-3 to TRBJ2-2, with unresolved D. V was clipped by 5 bases and J by 6 bases, with 19 bases between them. Germline CDR1 reads SGHNT; CDR2 reads YENEEA. The CDR3 extends over 16 amino acids.

At least ten counts were recorded for this clone. The chain has TRBV29-1 and TRBJ2-1; no firm D call. Per the germline V gene, CDR1 is SQVTM and CDR2 is ANQGSEA. This CDR3 is built from 13 residues. Trimming removed 4 bases from V and 0 bases from J, with 7 bases in between. CDR3 sequence: CSVAAASYNEQFF. DNA of the CDR3: TGCAGCGTTGCTGCGGCCTCCTACAATGAGCAGTTCTTC.

This clone was recorded at least ten times. V is TRBV24-1 and J is TRBJ1-1, with D tentatively TRBD1 (5 bases). V was pared by 7 bases and J by 1 base, with 6 bases between. CDR3 length: 12 amino acids. Germline V gene sequence: CDR1 KGHDR, CDR2 SFDVKD. The CDR3 DNA reads TGTGCCACCAGCACAGGGAACACTGAAGCTTTCTTT. Its translation is CATSTGNTEAFF.

This clone was observed a handful of times. The gene calls are TRBV6-5 and TRBJ2-3; 13 bases are a match to TRBD2. J was trimmed by 0 bases and V by 2 bases; bases with no gene match: 5. The germline V gene encodes CDR1 MNHEY and CDR2 SVGAGI. The CDR3 runs to 18 residues. The CDR3 nucleotides are TGTGCCAGCAGTTACACAGAACTAGCGGGAGGGAGCACAGATACGCAGTATTTT. It translates to CASSYTELAGGSTDTQYF.

This clone was seen many times. The chain has TRBV24-1 and TRBJ2-2; D is perhaps TRBD2 (5 bases). The germline V gene encodes CDR1 KGHDR and CDR2 SFDVKD. Trimming cost V 5 bases and J 1 base, with 13 bases left between them. This CDR3 is built from 16 residues. Here the CDR3 reads CATSASGAENTGELFF. In DNA, the CDR3 is TGTGCCACCAGTGCCTCCGGAGCGGAGAACACCGGGGAGCTGTTTTTT.

This clone has ten or more counts. The CDR3 loop reads CASSDTGGSPQETQYF. The CDR3 DNA is TGTGCCAGCAGCGACACCGGGGGGTCACCACAAGAGACCCAGTACTTC. The chain uses TRBV3-1 and TRBJ2-5; 7 bases align to TRBD2. This CDR3 spans 16 amino acids. V lost 5 bases, J lost 2 bases, and 11 bases stayed unmatched. CDR1 is LGHDT and CDR2 is YNNKEL in the germline V gene (reference sequence).

This clone is labeled medium-sized. This rearrangement joins TRBV6-1 to TRBJ2-7; 7 bases are shared with TRBD1. The CDR3 is 14 residues long. The V and J ends lost 6 bases and 2 bases, in that order; junction bases with no gene match: 7. The germline V gene has CDR1 MNHNS and CDR2 SASEGT. The CDR3 region is CASRSGTATYEQYF. The DNA of the CDR3 is TGTGCCAGCAGGTCCGGGACAGCAACCTACGAGCAGTACTTC.

Details on this clone: One junction end disagrees with the germline gene, perhaps due to a read error. V and J are TRBV24-1 and TRBJ2-3; tentative D call: TRBD2 (6 bases). The CDR3 loop spans 16 amino acids. Looked up from germline, CDR1 is KGHDR and CDR2 is SFDVKD. The CDR3 nucleotides are TGTGCCACCAGTTATTTTGCCAGCGGGTACACAGATACGCAGTATTTT. This sequence encodes CATSYFASGYTDTQYF.

This clone came up many times. The V call is TRBV5-1, the J call TRBJ2-5, with D unresolved. The length of the CDR3 is 13 residues. With 5 bases removed from V and 0 bases from J, the gap between germline ends came to 8 bases. Germline CDR1 SGHRS, CDR2 YFSETQ. The CDR3 DNA sequence: TGCGCCAGCAGTCCAGGCGACCAAGAGACCCAGTACTTC. Amino acids: CASSPGDQETQYF.

This clone was seen many times. This chain connects TRBV10-1 to TRBJ2-2, with no clear D. The CDR3 sequence is 13 residues long. The ends were cut back, 3 bases at V and 5 bases at J, with 7 bases in the middle. Germline values: CDR1 WNHNN, CDR2 SYGVQD (reference sequence). This CDR3 reads CASSEKVTGELFF. In DNA form, the CDR3 reads TGCGCCAGCAGTGAAAAAGTTACCGGGGAGCTGTTTTTT.

This clone was seen repeatedly, ten times or more. This may be a read error, as it is one base from a much larger clone. Additional DNA sequences in this sample encode the identical CDR3. The rearrangement links TRBV12-3 or TRBV12-4 to TRBJ2-7, with TRBD2 matching over 7 bases. This CDR3 region has 14 residues. The CDR3 DNA is TGTGCCAGCAGTCGTAGCGGGTCCTCCTACGAGCAGTGCTTC. Its protein product is CASSRSGSSYEQCF.

With respect to this clone: Mismatch with germline at one junction end may stem from a read error. This same CDR3 is encoded by further DNA sequences in the sample. The V gene is TRBV11-1, the J gene TRBJ2-2; a weak D match, TRBD2 (5 bases). The CDR3 consists of 16 residues. The germline CDR1 and CDR2 sequences are SGHAT and FQDESV (reference sequence). The CDR3 loop is CASSPRGNWATGELFF. CDR3 DNA: TGTGCCAGCAGCCCGCGTGGTAACTGGGCCACCGGGGAGCTTTTTTTT.

This clone was counted only a few times. This chain links TRBV14 with TRBJ1-5; 12 bases line up with TRBD1. CDR1 and CDR2 (germline): SGHDN, FVKESK. The trim removed 0 bases at V and 7 bases at J, leaving 4 bases unmatched. The CDR3 extends over 16 amino acids. The CDR3 coding sequence is TGTGCCAGCAGCCAAGAGCGGGACAGGGGGCAACAGCCCCAGCATTTT. As protein: CASSQERDRGQQPQHF.